This T cell receptor (beta chain) originates from a study of blood T cell repertoires in COVID-19. About the study: Sources were T cells, B-cell-depleted T cells, or PBMCs; the material itself was cDNA or gDNA.

In the authors' workflow: Scientists estimated how many nucleated cells there were by amplifying reference gene primers. Repertoires were generated with immunoSEQ multiplex PCR, while TCRdb's copy carries only in-frame clones and drops some. That table supplies the V and J calls and clone size; D and trimming were determined from the DNA. The table lists about 84,000 clones, 76% of them singletons, with over 6.5% in the top ten. The CDR3 has 14 residues. Germline V gives CDR1 SGDLS, CDR2 YYNGEE. With 0 bases removed from V and 1 base from J, the gap between germline ends came to 4 bases. The genes are TRBV9 and TRBJ2-2; the D is unclear. This sequence was found in a man aged 65 to 79 with acute or convalescent COVID-19. Input material: peripheral blood. The CDR3: CASSVDLNTGELFF. CDR3 DNA sequence: TGTGCCAGCAGCGTAGATCTGAACACCGGGGAGCTGTTTTTT. Full variable domain (rest looked up from reference TRBV9 and TRBJ2-2): DSGVTQTPKHLITATGQRVTLRCSPRSGDLSVYWYQQSLDQGLQFLIQYYNGEERAKGNILERFSAQQFPDLHSELNLSSLELGDSALYFCASSVDLNTGELFFGEGSRLTVL.